What follows describes a single T cell receptor (beta chain). Its antigen remains unidentified. The data derive from a study of cytomegalovirus exposure and HLA in healthy donors. The CDR3 runs 13 residues. Trimming cost V 3 bases and J 6 bases; bases outside gene matches: 6. Germline CDR1 reads SQVTM; CDR2 reads ANQGSEA. Each donor was healthy, and each was a bone marrow donor. Study outcomes and limitations: In most subjects, TCR beta sequences reportedly gave accurate predictions of HLA-A and HLA-B alleles.

PCR used 60 Vbeta primers and 13 Jbeta primers. Assay used: immunoSEQ multiplex PCR; TCRdb lists only in-frame clones, some missing. The table has around 170,000 clones, 82% seen once. The J gene is TRBJ1-2, the V gene TRBV29-1; 8 bases are shared with TRBD1. The receptor's source is a woman under 30 in good health and CMV-seronegative. Sequenced sample: PBMCs. The CDR3 loop reads CSVDLAGGHGYTF. The CDR3 bases are TGCAGCGTTGACCTGGCAGGGGGCCATGGCTACACCTTC. The variable domain in full, completed from reference TRBV29-1 and TRBJ1-2, reads SAVISQKPSRDICQRGTSLTIQCQVDSQVTMMFWYRQQPGQSLTLIATANQGSEATYESGFVIDKFPISRPNLTFSTLTVSNMSPEDSSIYLCSVDLAGGHGYTFGSGTRLTVV.